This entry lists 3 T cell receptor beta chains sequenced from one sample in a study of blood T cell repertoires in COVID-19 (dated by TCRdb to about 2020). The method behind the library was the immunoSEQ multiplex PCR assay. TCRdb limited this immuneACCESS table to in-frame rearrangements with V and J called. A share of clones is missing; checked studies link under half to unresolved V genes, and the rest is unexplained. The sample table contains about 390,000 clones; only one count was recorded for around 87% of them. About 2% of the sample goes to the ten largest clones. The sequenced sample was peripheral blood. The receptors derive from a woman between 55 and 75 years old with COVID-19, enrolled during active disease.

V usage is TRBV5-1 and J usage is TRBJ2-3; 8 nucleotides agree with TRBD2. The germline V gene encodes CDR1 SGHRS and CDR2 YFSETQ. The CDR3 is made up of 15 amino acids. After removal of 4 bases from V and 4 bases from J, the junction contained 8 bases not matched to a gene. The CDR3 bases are TGCGCCAGCAGCACCGGGGGGGCTGGGGCAGATACGCAGTATTTT. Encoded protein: CASSTGGAGADTQYF. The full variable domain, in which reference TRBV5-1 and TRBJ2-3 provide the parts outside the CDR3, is KAGVTQTPRYLIKTRGQQVTLSCSPISGHRSVSWYQQTPGQGLQFLFEYFSETQRNKGNFPGRFSGRQFSNSRSEMNVSTLELGDSALYLCASSTGGAGADTQYFGPGTRLTVL.

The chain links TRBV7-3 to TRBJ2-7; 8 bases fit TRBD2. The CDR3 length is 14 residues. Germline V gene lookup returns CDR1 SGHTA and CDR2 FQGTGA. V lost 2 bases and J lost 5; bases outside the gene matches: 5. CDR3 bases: TGTGCCAGCAGCTTAGTAGCGGGGATGAACGAGCAGTACTTC. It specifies CASSLVAGMNEQYF.

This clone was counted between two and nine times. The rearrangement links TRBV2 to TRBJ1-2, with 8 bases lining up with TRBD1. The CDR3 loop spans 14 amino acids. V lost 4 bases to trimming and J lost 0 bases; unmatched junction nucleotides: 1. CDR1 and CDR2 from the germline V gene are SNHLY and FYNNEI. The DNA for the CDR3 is TGTGCCAGCAGTGGACAGGGGACTAACTATGGCTACACCTTC. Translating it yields CASSGQGTNYGYTF.